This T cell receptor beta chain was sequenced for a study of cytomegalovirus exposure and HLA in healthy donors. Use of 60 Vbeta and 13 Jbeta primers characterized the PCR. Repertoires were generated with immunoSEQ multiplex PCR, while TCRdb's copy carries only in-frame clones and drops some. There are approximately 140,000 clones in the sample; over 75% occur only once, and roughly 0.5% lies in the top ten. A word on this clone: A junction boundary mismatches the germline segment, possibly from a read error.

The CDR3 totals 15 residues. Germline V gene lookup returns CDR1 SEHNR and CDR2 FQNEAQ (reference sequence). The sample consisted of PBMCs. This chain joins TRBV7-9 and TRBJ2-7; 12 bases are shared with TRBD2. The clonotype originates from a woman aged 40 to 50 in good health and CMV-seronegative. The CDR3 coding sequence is TGTTCCAGCACCGGTCGACTAGCGGGGGCCTACGAGCAGTACTTC. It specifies CSSTGRLAGAYEQYF.